The rows below give T cell receptor beta chains drawn from one sample of a study of technical replicates of blood from several donors. The repertoire was sequenced with immunoSEQ multiplex PCR; TCRdb's copy has only in-frame clones and lacks some. The table shows some 80,000 clones, with roughly 94% occurring only once. Specimen: T cells isolated from PBMCs. The receptor source for this set is a human donor in good health. CDR3s include the opening cysteine and the closing phenylalanine or tryptophan. The D gene is left open where the match is weak. Clone size appears in some rows only: once, few, many, or a class for an expanded clone.

v_call	d_call	j_call	clone_size	cdr3_aa	cdr3_nt
TRBV9	-	TRBJ2-7	-	CASSASGFSASYEQYF	TGTGCCAGCAGCGCCTCGGGATTTTCGGCCTCCTACGAGCAGTACTTC
TRBV19	-	TRBJ1-1	-	CASSIIQGHEAFF	TGTGCCAGTAGTATAATACAGGGTCATGAAGCTTTCTTT
TRBV14	-	TRBJ2-7	-	CASSQELLAAYEQYF	TGTGCCAGCAGCCAAGAGCTACTAGCCGCCTACGAGCAGTACTTC
TRBV29-1	TRBD1	TRBJ2-7	-	CSVDRAPGEQYF	TGCAGCGTCGACAGGGCACCGGGCGAGCAGTACTTC
TRBV4-1	-	TRBJ2-3	-	CASSQASRVPDTQYF	TGCGCCAGCAGCCAAGCATCCAGGGTGCCAGATACGCAGTATTTT
TRBV12-5	TRBD1	TRBJ2-2	-	CASGPYGTGRTGELFF	TGTGCTAGTGGTCCATACGGGACAGGGCGGACCGGGGAGCTGTTTTTT
TRBV2	TRBD2	TRBJ2-3	-	CASSGTSGTRTDTQYF	TGTGCCAGCAGTGGGACTAGCGGGACCCGCACAGATACGCAGTATTTT
TRBV9	TRBD2	TRBJ2-2	-	CASSPLGRGTVPGELFF	TGTGCCAGCAGCCCCCTCGGGAGGGGTACTGTGCCCGGGGAGCTGTTTTTT
TRBV10-3	TRBD2	TRBJ2-1	-	CAISESRREQNEQFF	TGTGCCATCAGTGAGTCTCGGCGGGAGCAGAATGAGCAGTTCTTC
TRBV7-3	-	TRBJ2-5	once	CASSQTNEGGQETQYF	TGTGCCAGCAGCCAAACGAATGAGGGCGGACAAGAGACCCAGTACTTC
TRBV27	-	TRBJ2-7	once	CASSLIGGGSSEQYF	TGTGCCAGCAGTTTAATCGGAGGGGGCTCAAGCGAGCAGTACTTC
TRBV6-5	-	TRBJ2-7	-	CASSPSSVNEQYF	TGTGCCAGCAGTCCCTCTAGCGTCAACGAGCAGTACTTC
TRBV4-1	-	TRBJ2-2	-	CASSQYRTRGRGSRTGELFF	TGCGCCAGCAGCCAATATAGGACTAGGGGAAGGGGGTCCAGAACCGGGGAGCTGTTTTTT
TRBV15	-	TRBJ2-5	-	CATSRAGMQETQYF	TGTGCCACCAGCAGAGCGGGAATGCAAGAGACCCAGTACTTC
TRBV6-6	-	TRBJ1-3	-	CASSYSAGLSGNTIYF	TGTGCCAGCAGTTACTCTGCAGGTCTCTCTGGAAACACCATATATTTT
TRBV4-1	TRBD2	TRBJ2-5	once	CASRKIAGGPVETQYF	TGCGCCAGCAGGAAAATAGCGGGAGGGCCGGTTGAGACCCAGTACTTC
TRBV30	TRBD1	TRBJ2-7	-	CAWSVKGATYEQYF	TGTGCCTGGAGTGTAAAGGGGGCTACCTACGAGCAGTACTTC
TRBV11-2	TRBD2	TRBJ2-1	-	CASSLISGSYNEQFF	TGTGCCAGCAGCTTAATCAGCGGGAGCTACAATGAGCAGTTCTTC
TRBV5-1	-	TRBJ2-7	-	CASSKTAYEQYF	TGCGCCAGCAGCAAGACTGCCTACGAGCAGTACTTC
TRBV9	-	TRBJ1-2	once	CASSVVGTNYGYTF	TGTGCCAGCAGCGTAGTAGGGACAAACTATGGCTACACCTTC
TRBV9	TRBD1	TRBJ2-7	-	CASSVVSGTGEQYF	TGTGCCAGCAGCGTAGTCAGTGGGACAGGCGAGCAGTACTTC
TRBV5-8	TRBD1	TRBJ1-4	-	CASSLRGLEKLFF	TGTGCCAGCAGCTTAAGGGGGCTTGAAAAACTGTTTTTT
TRBV13	TRBD2	TRBJ2-7	-	CASSLGSSGNYEQYF	TGTGCCAGCAGCTTAGGCTCTAGCGGGAATTACGAGCAGTACTTC
TRBV6-4	TRBD2	TRBJ2-1	-	CASRPGGLAGINEQFF	TGTGCCAGCAGGCCGGGGGGACTAGCGGGGATCAATGAGCAGTTCTTC
TRBV9	-	TRBJ2-3	-	CASSVAPLDTDTQYF	TGTGCCAGCAGCGTAGCCCCATTAGACACAGATACGCAGTATTTT
TRBV11-2	TRBD1	TRBJ2-2	-	CASSFPGGTGELFF	TGTGCCAGCAGCTTCCCAGGGGGCACCGGGGAGCTGTTTTTT
TRBV5-6	-	TRBJ2-7	-	CASSFRGFSYEQYF	TGTGCCAGCAGCTTCCGCGGATTTTCCTACGAGCAGTACTTC
TRBV6-5	-	TRBJ1-1	-	CASSPNGGTEAFF	TGTGCCAGCAGTCCAAACGGGGGCACTGAAGCTTTCTTT
TRBV9	TRBD2	TRBJ2-5	-	CASSRGGEETQYF	TGTGCCAGCAGCAGGGGAGGGGAAGAGACCCAGTACTTC
TRBV7-9	TRBD1	TRBJ1-1	-	CASSLLGTGDFEAFF	TGTGCCAGCAGCCTACTCGGGACAGGGGATTTTGAAGCTTTCTTT
TRBV19	TRBD1	TRBJ1-5	-	CASTTGAGNQPQHF	TGTGCCAGTACTACAGGGGCAGGCAATCAGCCCCAGCATTTT
TRBV7-9	-	TRBJ2-1	-	CASSLVVSPYNEQFF	TGTGCCAGCAGCTTAGTAGTTAGTCCCTACAATGAGCAGTTCTTC
TRBV19	-	TRBJ1-2	few	CASTSLSQFFYGYTF	TGTGCCAGTACCTCACTTTCACAGTTTTTCTATGGCTACACCTTC
TRBV19	-	TRBJ1-3	-	CASSRGWQGSGNTIYF	TGTGCCAGTAGTAGGGGTTGGCAGGGTTCAGGAAACACCATATATTTT
TRBV10-3	TRBD2	TRBJ2-5	few	CAINGPIAGGPGLETQYF	TGTGCCATCAATGGACCCATAGCGGGAGGGCCCGGTTTGGAGACCCAGTACTTC
TRBV25-1	TRBD1	TRBJ1-2	-	CASSEGQGASGYTF	TGTGCCAGCAGTGAAGGACAGGGGGCGAGTGGCTACACCTTC
TRBV27	-	TRBJ2-7	-	CASTGSSIYEQYF	TGTGCCAGTACCGGGTCCTCAATCTACGAGCAGTACTTC
TRBV9	TRBD1	TRBJ2-2	-	CASSRQGFGELFF	TGTGCCAGCAGCCGACAGGGTTTCGGGGAGCTGTTTTTT
TRBV6-5	-	TRBJ1-1	-	CASNAWEGTEAFF	TGTGCCAGCAACGCTTGGGAGGGCACTGAAGCTTTCTTT
TRBV28	TRBD1	TRBJ2-1	-	CASSFMGTGNEQFF	TGTGCCAGCAGTTTTATGGGGACAGGAAATGAGCAGTTCTTC
TRBV6-5	-	TRBJ1-3	-	CASSNRAGNTIYF	TGTGCCAGCAGTAACAGGGCTGGAAACACCATATATTTT
TRBV4-1	-	TRBJ2-2	-	CASSQENNGELFF	TGCGCCAGCAGCCAAGAGAACAACGGGGAGCTGTTTTTT
TRBV7-9	-	TRBJ1-4	-	CASSLDWQVNEKLFF	TGTGCCAGCAGCTTAGACTGGCAGGTTAATGAAAAACTGTTTTTT